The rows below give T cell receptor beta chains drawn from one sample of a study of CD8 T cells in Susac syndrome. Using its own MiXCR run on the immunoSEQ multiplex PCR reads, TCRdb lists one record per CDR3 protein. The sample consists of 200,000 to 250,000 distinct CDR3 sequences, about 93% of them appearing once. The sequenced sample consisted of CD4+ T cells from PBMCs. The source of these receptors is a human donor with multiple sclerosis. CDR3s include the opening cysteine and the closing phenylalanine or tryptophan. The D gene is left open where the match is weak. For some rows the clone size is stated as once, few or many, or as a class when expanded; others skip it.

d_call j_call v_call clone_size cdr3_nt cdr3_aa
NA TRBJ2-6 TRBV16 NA TGTGCCAGCAGCCAATCTCTCGGCTCTGGGGCCAACGTCCTGACTTTC CASSQSLGSGANVLTF
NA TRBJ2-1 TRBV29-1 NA TGCAGCGTTGGGATGGTTAGGGATGAGCAGTTCTTC CSVGMVRDEQFF
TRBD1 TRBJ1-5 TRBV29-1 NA TGCAGCGTTGGGTCAGGGACAGGGGACCCTCAGCCCCAGCATTTT CSVGSGTGDPQPQHF
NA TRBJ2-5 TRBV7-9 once TGTGCCAGCAGCTCCAGCCAGGACCTCCAAGAGACCCAGTACTTC CASSSSQDLQETQYF
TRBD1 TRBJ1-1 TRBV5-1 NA TGCGCCAGCAGCCTCGGGGGACAGTTGAACACTGAAGCTTTCTTT CASSLGGQLNTEAFF
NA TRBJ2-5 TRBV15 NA TGTGCCACCAGCAGAGATCGGAAAGAGACCCAGTACTTC CATSRDRKETQYF
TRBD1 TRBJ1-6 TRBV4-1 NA TGCGCCAGCAGCCAAGAAGGACAGGGGGCAAATTCACCCCTCCACTTT CASSQEGQGANSPLHF
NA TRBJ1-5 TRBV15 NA TGTGCCACCAGCAGAGATCGGTCGGATAGCAATCAGCCCCAGCATTTT CATSRDRSDSNQPQHF
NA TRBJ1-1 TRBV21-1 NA TGTGCCAGCAGAAAAAAGGTCACAACGATGAACACTGAAGCTTTCTTT CASRKKVTTMNTEAFF
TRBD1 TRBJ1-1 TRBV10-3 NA TGTGCCATCAGTGAGGGGGGACAGGGCCCTGAAGCTTTCTTT CAISEGGQGPEAFF
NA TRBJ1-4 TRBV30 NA TGTGCCTGGGGCGACACGGCGACTAATGAAAAACTGTTTTTT CAWGDTATNEKLFF
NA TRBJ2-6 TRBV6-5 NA TGTGCCAGCAGTTACACGGGGGTTGCTGGGGCCAACGTCCTGACTTTC CASSYTGVAGANVLTF
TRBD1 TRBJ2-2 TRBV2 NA TGTGCCACCTTGGGACAGCAAAACACCGGGGAGCTGTTTTTT CATLGQQNTGELFF
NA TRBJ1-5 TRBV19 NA TGTGCCAGTAGTAAGGTACACATCAGTCAGCCCCAGCATTTT CASSKVHISQPQHF
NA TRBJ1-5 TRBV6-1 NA TGTGCCAGCAGTGAAGGTTTCCGAAGGAGCAATCAGCCCCAGCATTTT CASSEGFRRSNQPQHF
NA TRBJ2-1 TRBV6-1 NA TGTGCCAGCAGTGAAGTCCAATCGGACAATGAGCAGTTCTTC CASSEVQSDNEQFF
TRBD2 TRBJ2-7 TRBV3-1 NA TGTGCCAGCAGCCAGGCCGGGACTAGCGGCTACGAGCAGTACTTC CASSQAGTSGYEQYF
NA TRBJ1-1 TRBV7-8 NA TGTGCCAGCAGCTTAGCTGGGGGCTACACTGAAGCTTTCTTT CASSLAGGYTEAFF
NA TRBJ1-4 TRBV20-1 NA TGCAGTGCTGGAGGGGGGCCCAAGATGGAAAAACTGTTTTTT CSAGGGPKMEKLFF
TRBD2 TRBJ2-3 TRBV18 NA TGTGCCAGCTCACCACCGGCGGGAGCGACAGATACGCAGTATTTT CASSPPAGATDTQYF
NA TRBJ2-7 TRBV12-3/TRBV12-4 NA TGTGCCAGCATCCGAGATGGGACGAAATACGAGCAGTACTTC CASIRDGTKYEQYF
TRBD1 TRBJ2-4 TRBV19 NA TGTGCCAGTAGTACCCGGACAGGGGGTGGCATTCAGTACTTC CASSTRTGGGIQYF
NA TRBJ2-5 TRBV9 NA TGTGCCAGCTCCCCCCCCGGAGGTACGGAGACCCAGTACTTC CASSPPGGTETQYF
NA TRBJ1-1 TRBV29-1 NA TGCAGCGCTGCGGACACTGAAGCTTTCTTT CSAADTEAFF
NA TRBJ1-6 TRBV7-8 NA TGTGCCAGCAGCTTAGCGTCCCGACTTTTGGCTTCACCCCTCCACTTT CASSLASRLLASPLHF
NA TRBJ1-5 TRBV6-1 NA TGTGCCAGCAGGATAACATTTAATAGCAATCAGCCCCAGCATTTT CASRITFNSNQPQHF
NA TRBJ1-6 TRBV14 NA TGTGCCAGCAGCCAAAAAGGAAGGGACTCACCCCTCCACTTT CASSQKGRDSPLHF
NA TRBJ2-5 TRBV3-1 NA TGTGCCAGCAGCAGGAGATCGTCGGAGACCCAGTACTTC CASSRRSSETQYF
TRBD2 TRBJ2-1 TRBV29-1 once TGCAGCGTGGGGGGTCTAGCGGCAAATGAGCAGTTCTTC CSVGGLAANEQFF
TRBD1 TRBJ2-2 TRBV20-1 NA TGCAGTGCACAGGACCGGGACAGGGGGATCACCGGGGAGCTGTTTTTT CSAQDRDRGITGELFF
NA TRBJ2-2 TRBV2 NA TGTGCCAGCAGTGAAGCTGAGGCGATGAACACCGGGGAGCTGTTTTTT CASSEAEAMNTGELFF
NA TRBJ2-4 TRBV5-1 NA TGCGCCAGCAGCCCGGCGATGGGGCTCAAAAACATTCAGTACTTC CASSPAMGLKNIQYF
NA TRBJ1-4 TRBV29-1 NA TGCAGCGTTGAAGATCGGAGCGCGGGAGGTGATGAAAAACTGTTTTTT CSVEDRSAGGDEKLFF
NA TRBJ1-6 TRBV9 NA TGTGCCAGCAGCATGGGGCCGGAACCAGGTGATAATTCACCCCTCCACTTT CASSMGPEPGDNSPLHF
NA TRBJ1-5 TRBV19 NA TGTGCCAGTAGTCCGAGGGGAGGCAATCAGCCCCAGCATTTT CASSPRGGNQPQHF
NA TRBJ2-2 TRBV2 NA TGTGCCAGCAGTGAAGGTTTATTTGGGGAGCTGTTTTTT CASSEGLFGELFF
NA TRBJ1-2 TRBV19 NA TGTGCCAGTAGTATCGGGGACCGGAACTATGGCTACACCTTC CASSIGDRNYGYTF
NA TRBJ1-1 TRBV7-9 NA TGTGCCAGCAGCTTAGCGGCAGGGGCGAACACTGAAGCCTTCTTT CASSLAAGANTEAFF
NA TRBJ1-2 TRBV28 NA TGTGCCAGCAGTTTACCCAGGGACCAGTACTATGGCTACACCTTC CASSLPRDQYYGYTF
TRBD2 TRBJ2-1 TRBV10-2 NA TGCGCCAGCAGTGATGCGGGAGGGCCTAATGAGCAGTTCTTC CASSDAGGPNEQFF
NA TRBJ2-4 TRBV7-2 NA TGTGCCAGCAGCTTAGAATCCTTTTCGCCCCGGGGCCCAAAAAACATTCAGTACTTC CASSLESFSPRGPKNIQYF
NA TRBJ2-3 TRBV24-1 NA TGTGCCACCAGTGGAGCGGACACAGATACGCAGTATTTT CATSGADTDTQYF
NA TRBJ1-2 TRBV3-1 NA TGTGCCAGCAGCCACGGGCGGGATGGCTACACCTTC CASSHGRDGYTF
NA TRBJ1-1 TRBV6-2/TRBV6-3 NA TGTGCCAGCAACGACAGAGGGGATGCTGAAGCTTTCTTT CASNDRGDAEAFF
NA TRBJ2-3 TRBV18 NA TGTGCCAGCTCACCAGGACGGCCTAGCACAGATACGCAGTATTTT CASSPGRPSTDTQYF
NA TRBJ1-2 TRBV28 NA TGTGCCAGCAGTTTAATCAGGTGGAATAACTATGGCTACACCTTC CASSLIRWNNYGYTF
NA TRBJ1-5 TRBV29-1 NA TGCAGCGTTGTGGAGACGGGGTCGGCCCAGCATTTT CSVVETGSAQHF
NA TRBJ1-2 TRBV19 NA TGTGCCAGTAGAGGGGGGGGCTCGTATGGCTACACCTTC CASRGGGSYGYTF
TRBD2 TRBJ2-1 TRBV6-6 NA TGTGCCAGCAGCGGACTAGCGGGAGTGAATGAGCAGTTCTTC CASSGLAGVNEQFF
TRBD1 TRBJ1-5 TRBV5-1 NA TGCGCCAGCAGCGTCGGACAGGGGCCCCAGCATTTT CASSVGQGPQHF
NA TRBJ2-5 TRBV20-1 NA TGCAGTGCTAACCCTGTGCCGCTACAAGAGACCCAGTACTTC CSANPVPLQETQYF
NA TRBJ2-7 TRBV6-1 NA TGTGCCAGCAGGCGGGACCCAACGACCTACGAGCAGTACTTC CASRRDPTTYEQYF
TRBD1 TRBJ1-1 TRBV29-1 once TGCAGCGTTGGGGACAGGGGGCGGGAAGCTTTCTTT CSVGDRGREAFF